Below, one T cell receptor (beta chain) is given with its context. Measured with immunoSEQ multiplex PCR; TCRdb has only the in-frame clones, and not every one. The data contain 75,000 to 100,000 clones, 87% of them singletons. The data originate from a study of blood T cell repertoires in COVID-19. Background on the study: From the United States, Italy and Spain came samples of acute and convalescent COVID-19. PBMCs, B-cell-depleted T cells, or T cells were the source of the cDNA or gDNA that made up the material.

Germline V CDR1 and CDR2: GTSNPN, SVGIG (reference sequence). Trimming took 2 bases from V and 0 from J, leaving 14 bases between them. The length of the CDR3 is 15 residues. The chain recombines TRBV30 with TRBJ2-7, with D tentatively TRBD1 (5 bases). The sequenced sample consisted of peripheral blood. The clonotype originates from a man between 65 and 85 years old with acute or convalescent COVID-19. CDR3 coding DNA: TGTGCCTGGAGTTTCCCCGGACACAGCTCCTACGAGCAGTACTTC. This translates into CAWSFPGHSSYEQYF.